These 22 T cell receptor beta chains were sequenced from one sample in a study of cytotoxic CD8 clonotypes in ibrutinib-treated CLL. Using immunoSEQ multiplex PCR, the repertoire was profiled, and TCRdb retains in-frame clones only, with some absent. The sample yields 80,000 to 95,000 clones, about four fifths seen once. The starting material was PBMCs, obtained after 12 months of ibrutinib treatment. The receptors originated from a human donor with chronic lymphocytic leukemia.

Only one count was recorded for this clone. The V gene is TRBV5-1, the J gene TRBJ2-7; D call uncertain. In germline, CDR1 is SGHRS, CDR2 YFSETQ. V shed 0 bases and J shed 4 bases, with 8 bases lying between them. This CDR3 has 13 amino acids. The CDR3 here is CASSLGPIYEQYF. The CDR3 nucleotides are TGCGCCAGCAGCTTGGGACCAATTTACGAGCAGTACTTC.

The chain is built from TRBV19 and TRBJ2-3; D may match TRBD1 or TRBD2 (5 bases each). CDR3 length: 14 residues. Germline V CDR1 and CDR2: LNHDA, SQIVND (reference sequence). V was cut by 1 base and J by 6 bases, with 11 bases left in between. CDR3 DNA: TGTGCCAGTAGTATAGTGTGGGGGACGGATACGCAGTATTTT. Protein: CASSIVWGTDTQYF.

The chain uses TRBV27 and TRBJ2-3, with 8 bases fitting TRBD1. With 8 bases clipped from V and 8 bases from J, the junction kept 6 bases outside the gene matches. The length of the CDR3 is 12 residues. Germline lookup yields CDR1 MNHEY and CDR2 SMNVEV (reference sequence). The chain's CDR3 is CASPQGAPTQYF. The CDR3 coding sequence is TGTGCCAGCCCCCAGGGGGCGCCTACGCAGTATTTT.

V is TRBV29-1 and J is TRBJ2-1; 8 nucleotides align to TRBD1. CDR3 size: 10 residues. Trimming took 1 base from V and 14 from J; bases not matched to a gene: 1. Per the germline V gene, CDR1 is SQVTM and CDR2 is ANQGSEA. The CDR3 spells CSVEGQGKFF. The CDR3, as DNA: TGCAGCGTTGAAGGACAGGGGAAGTTCTTC.

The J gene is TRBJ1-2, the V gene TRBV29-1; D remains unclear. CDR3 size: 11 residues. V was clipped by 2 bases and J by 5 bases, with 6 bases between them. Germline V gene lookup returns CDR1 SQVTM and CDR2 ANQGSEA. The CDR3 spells CSVEYQYGYTF. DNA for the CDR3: TGCAGCGTTGAATACCAGTATGGCTACACCTTC. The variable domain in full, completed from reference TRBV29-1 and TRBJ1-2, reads SAVISQKPSRDICQRGTSLTIQCQVDSQVTMMFWYRQQPGQSLTLIATANQGSEATYESGFVIDKFPISRPNLTFSTLTVSNMSPEDSSIYLCSVEYQYGYTFGSGTRLTVV.

Here the CDR3 reads CASSRGGSLSYEQYF. CDR3 bases: TGTGCCAGCAGCCGCGGGGGTTCCCTCTCCTACGAGCAGTACTTC. This chain uses TRBV7-8 with TRBJ2-5; TRBD2 matches at 7 bases. TRBJ2-7 explains the end of the DNA better; the J call may be wrong. CDR1 is SGHVS, CDR2 FQNEAQ, per germline. CDR3 size: 15 residues.

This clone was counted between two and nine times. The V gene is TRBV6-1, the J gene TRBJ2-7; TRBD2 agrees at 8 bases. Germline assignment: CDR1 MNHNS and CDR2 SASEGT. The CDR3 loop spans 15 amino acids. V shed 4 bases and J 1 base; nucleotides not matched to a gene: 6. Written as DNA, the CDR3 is TGTGCCAGCAGTGCCCATAGCGGGGCGTCCTACGAGCAGTACTTC. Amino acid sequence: CASSAHSGASYEQYF.

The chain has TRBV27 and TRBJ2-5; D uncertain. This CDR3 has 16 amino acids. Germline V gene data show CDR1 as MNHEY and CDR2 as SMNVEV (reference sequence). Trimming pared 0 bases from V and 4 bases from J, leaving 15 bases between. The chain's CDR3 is CASSLSIGNWGETQYF. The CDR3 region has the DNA TGTGCCAGCAGTTTATCGATCGGTAACTGGGGAGAGACCCAGTACTTC.

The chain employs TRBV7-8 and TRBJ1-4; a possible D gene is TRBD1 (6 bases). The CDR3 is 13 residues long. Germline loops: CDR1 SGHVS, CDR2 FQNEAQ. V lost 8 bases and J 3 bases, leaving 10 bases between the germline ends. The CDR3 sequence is CASGGPPNEKLFF. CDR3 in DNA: TGTGCCAGCGGGGGCCCACCTAATGAAAAACTGTTTTTT.

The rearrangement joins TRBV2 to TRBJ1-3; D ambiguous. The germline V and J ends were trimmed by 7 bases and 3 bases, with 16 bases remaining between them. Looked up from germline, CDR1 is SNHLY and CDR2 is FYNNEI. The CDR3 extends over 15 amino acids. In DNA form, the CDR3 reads TGTGCCAGCATCTCGAACAGATTCGGTGGAAACACCATATATTTT. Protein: CASISNRFGGNTIYF.

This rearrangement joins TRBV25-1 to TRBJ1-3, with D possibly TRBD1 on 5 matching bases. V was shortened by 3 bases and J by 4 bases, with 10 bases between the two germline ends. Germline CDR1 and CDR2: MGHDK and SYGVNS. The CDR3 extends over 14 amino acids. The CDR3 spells CASSEAGYGNTIYF. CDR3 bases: TGTGCCAGCAGTGAGGCAGGGTACGGAAACACCATATATTTT. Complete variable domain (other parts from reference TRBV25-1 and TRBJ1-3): EADIYQTPRYLVIGTGKKITLECSQTMGHDKMYWYQQDPGMELHLIHYSYGVNSTEKGDLSSESTVSRIRTEHFPLTLESARPSHTSQYLCASSEAGYGNTIYFGEGSWLTVV.

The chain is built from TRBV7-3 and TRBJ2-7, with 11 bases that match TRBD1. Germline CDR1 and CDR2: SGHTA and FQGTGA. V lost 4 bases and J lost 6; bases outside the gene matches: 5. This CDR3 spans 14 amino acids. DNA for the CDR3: TGTGCCAGCAGCTCGGGACAGGGGGAAAGCGAGCAGTACTTC. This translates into CASSSGQGESEQYF.

CDR3 residues: CATSYRGNTIYF. The CDR3 region has the DNA TGTGCCACCTCCTATCGTGGAAACACCATATATTTT. The rearrangement links TRBV19 to TRBJ1-3; D is uncertain. Germline loops: CDR1 LNHDA, CDR2 SQIVND (reference sequence). V lost 10 bases to trimming and J lost 3 bases, with 10 bases between them. The CDR3 is 12 residues long.

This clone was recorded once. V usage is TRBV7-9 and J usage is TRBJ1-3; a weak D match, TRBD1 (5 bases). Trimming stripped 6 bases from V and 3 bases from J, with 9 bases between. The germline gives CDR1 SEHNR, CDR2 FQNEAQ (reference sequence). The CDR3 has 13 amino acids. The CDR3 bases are TGTGCCAGCAGGCCCGACAGTGGAAACACCATATATTTT. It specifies CASRPDSGNTIYF.

The CDR3 bases are TGCGCCAGCAGCCCCCCCGGGTGGGAAGCGATGAACACTGAAGCTTTCTTT. Protein sequence: CASSPPGWEAMNTEAFF. This chain joins TRBV5-1 and TRBJ1-1, with D unresolved. V was trimmed by 4 bases and J by 0 bases, leaving 19 bases between them. Per the germline V gene, CDR1 is SGHRS and CDR2 is YFSETQ. This CDR3 has 17 residues.

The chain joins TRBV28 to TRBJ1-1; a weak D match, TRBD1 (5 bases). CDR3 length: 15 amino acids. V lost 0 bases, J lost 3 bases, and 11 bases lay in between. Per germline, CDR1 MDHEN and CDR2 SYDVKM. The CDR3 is CASSLWAGRDTEAFF. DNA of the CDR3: TGTGCCAGCAGTTTATGGGCCGGCAGGGACACTGAAGCTTTCTTT.

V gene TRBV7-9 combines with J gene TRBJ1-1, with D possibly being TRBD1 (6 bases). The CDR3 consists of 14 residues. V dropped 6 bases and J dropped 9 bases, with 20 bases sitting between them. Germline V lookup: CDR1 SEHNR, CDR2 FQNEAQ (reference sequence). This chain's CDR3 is CASSVGGRETQAFF. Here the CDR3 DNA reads TGTGCCAGCAGTGTGGGGGGCCGAGAAACCCAAGCTTTCTTT.

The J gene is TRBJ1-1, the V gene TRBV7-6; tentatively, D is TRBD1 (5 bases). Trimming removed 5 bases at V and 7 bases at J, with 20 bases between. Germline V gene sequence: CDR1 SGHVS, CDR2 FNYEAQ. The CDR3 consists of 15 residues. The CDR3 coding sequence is TGTGCCAGCAGCAAGGGGCGCGGAGGAAGGGTTGAAGCTTTCTTT. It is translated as CASSKGRGGRVEAFF.

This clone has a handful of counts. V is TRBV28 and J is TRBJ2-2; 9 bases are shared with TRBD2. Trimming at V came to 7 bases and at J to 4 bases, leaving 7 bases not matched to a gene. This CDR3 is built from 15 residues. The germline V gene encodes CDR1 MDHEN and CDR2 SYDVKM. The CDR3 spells CASIGAGGPTGELFF. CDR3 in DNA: TGTGCCAGCATCGGGGCGGGAGGGCCCACCGGGGAGCTGTTTTTT.

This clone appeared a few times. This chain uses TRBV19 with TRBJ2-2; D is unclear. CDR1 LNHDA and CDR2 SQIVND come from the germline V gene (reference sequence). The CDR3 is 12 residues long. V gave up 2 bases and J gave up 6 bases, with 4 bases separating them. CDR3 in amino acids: CASSILAGELFF. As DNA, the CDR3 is TGTGCCAGTAGTATACTCGCCGGGGAGCTGTTTTTT.

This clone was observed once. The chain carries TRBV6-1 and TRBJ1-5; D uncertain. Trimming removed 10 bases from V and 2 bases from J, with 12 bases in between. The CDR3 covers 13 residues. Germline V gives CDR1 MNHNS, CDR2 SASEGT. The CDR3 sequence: CATGRAGNQPQHF. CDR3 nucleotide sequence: TGTGCCACCGGGAGGGCGGGCAATCAGCCCCAGCATTTT.

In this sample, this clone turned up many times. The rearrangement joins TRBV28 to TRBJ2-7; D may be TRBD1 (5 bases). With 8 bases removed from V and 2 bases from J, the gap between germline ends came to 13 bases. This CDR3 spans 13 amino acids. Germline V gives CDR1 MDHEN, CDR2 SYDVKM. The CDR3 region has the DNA TGTGCCAGCCAGGGTACCCCAACCTACGAGCAGTACTTC. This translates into CASQGTPTYEQYF.